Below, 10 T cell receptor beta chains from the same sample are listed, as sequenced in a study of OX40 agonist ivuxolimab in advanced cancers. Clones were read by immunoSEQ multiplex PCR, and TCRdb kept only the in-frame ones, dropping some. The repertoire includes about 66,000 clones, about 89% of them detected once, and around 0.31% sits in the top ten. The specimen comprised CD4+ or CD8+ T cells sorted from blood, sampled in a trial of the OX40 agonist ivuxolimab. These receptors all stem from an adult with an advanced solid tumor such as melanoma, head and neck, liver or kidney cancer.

The CDR3, as DNA: TGTGCCAGCAGCCGACTAGCGGGAGGGACAGATACGCAGTATTTT. Protein: CASSRLAGGTDTQYF. The chain combines TRBV25-1 with TRBJ2-3; the match to TRBD2 covers 14 bases. Germline CDR1 is MGHDK and CDR2 is SYGVNS. The CDR3 has 15 residues. V dropped 6 bases and J dropped 3; count of bases not matched to a gene: 2.

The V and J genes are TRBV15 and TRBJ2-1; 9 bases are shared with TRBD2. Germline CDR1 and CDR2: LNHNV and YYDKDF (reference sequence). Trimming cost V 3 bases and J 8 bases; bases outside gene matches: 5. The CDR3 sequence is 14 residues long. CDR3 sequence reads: CATSSPGTSYEQFF. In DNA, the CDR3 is TGTGCCACCAGCAGCCCCGGGACTAGCTATGAGCAGTTCTTC. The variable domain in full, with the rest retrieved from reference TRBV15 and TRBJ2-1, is DAMVIQNPRYQVTQFGKPVTLSCSQTLNHNVMYWYQQKSSQAPKLLFHYYDKDFNNEADTPDNFQSRRPNTSFCFLDIRSPGLGDTAMYLCATSSPGTSYEQFFGPGTRLTVL.

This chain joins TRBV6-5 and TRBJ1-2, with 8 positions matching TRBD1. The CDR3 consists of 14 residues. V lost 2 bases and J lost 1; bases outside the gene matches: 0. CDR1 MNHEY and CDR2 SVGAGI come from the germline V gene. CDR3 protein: CASSYGQGNYGYTF. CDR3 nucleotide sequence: TGTGCCAGCAGTTACGGACAGGGTAACTATGGCTACACCTTC.

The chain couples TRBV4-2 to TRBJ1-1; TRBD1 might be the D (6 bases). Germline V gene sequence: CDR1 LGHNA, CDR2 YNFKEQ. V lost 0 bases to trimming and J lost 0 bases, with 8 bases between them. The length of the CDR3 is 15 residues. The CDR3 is CASSQEGTLNTEAFF. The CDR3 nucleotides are TGTGCCAGCAGCCAAGAGGGGACATTGAACACTGAAGCTTTCTTT.

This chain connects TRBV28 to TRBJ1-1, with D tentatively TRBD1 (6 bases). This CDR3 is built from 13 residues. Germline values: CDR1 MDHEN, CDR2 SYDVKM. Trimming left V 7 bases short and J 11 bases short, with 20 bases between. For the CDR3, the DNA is TGTGCCAGCACCTCGGGGGGCACAACAATGGCTTTCTTT. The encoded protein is CASTSGGTTMAFF.

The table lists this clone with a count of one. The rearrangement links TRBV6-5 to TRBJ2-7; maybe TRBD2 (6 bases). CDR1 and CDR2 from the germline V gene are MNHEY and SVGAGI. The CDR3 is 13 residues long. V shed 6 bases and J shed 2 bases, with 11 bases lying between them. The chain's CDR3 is CASSPGVTYEQYF. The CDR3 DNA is TGTGCCAGCAGCCCGGGGGTGACCTACGAGCAGTACTTC.

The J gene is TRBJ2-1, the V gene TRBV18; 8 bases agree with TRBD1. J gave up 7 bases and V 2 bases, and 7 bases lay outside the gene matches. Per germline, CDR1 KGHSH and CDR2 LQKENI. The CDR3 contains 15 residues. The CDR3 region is CASSPGQGYGNEQFF. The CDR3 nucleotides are TGTGCCAGCTCACCAGGACAGGGCTATGGGAATGAGCAGTTCTTC.

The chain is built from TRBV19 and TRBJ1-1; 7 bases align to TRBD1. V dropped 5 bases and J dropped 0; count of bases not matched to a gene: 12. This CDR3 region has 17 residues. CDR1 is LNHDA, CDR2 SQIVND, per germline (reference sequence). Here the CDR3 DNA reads TGTGCCAGTAGTCAATGGGGGGACAGTCACATGAACACTGAAGCTTTCTTT. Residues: CASSQWGDSHMNTEAFF.

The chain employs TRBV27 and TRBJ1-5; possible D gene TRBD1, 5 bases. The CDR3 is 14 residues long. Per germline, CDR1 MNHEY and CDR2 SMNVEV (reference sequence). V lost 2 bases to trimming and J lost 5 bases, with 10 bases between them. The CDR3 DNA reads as TGTGCCAGCAGTTTAAGGGGTAGGGATCAGCCCCAGCATTTT. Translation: CASSLRGRDQPQHF.

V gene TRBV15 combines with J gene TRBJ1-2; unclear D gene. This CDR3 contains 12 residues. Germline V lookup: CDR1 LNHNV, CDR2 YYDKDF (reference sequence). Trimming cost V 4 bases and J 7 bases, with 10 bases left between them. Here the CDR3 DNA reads TGTGCCACCAGCAAGATGGCGAGTGGCTACACCTTC. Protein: CATSKMASGYTF.